The clone carrying this TCR beta chain occurred once. The sample comes from a study of blood T cell repertoires in COVID-19. As for the study in general: Collection of acute and convalescent COVID-19 samples took place in the United States, Italy and Spain.

Repertoires were generated with immunoSEQ multiplex PCR, while TCRdb's copy carries only in-frame clones and drops some. This table has some 370,000 clones, around 90% appearing once. The V gene end was trimmed by 2 bases and the J gene end by 7 bases; junction bases not matched to a gene: 11. Germline loops: CDR1 MNHEY, CDR2 SMNVEV (reference sequence). This CDR3 comprises 17 residues. This TCR was sampled from a man aged 18-30 years with active or convalescent COVID-19. This chain joins TRBV27 and TRBJ1-5; 10 bases map to TRBD1. Sequencing was performed on peripheral blood. DNA for the CDR3: TGTGCCAGCAGTTTAACCCATCGACAGGGGGCTGGGCAGCCCCAGCATTTT. Translation gives CASSLTHRQGAGQPQHF.